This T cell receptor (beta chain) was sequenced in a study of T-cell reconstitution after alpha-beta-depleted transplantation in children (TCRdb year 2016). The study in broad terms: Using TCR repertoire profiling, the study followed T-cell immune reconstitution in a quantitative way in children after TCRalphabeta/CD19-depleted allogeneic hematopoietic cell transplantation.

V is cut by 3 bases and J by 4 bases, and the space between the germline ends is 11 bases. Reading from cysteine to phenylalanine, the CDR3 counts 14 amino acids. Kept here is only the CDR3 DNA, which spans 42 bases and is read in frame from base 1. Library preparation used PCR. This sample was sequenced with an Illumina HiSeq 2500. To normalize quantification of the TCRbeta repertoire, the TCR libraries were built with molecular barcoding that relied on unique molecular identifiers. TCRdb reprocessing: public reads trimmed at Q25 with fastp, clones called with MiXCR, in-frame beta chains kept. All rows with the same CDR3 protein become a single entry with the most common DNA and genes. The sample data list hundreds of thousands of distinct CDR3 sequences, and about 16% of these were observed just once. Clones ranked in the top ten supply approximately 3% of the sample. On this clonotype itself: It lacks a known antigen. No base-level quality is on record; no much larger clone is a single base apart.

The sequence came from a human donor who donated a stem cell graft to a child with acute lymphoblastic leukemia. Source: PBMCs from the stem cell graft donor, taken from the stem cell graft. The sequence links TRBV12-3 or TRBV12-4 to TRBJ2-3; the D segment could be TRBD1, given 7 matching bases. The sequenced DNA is TGTGCCAGCAGTTTGACAGGGACTCCAGATACGCAGTATTTT. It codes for CASSLTGTPDTQYF.